This T cell receptor (beta chain) was captured by sequencing in a study of T cells in Graves' hyperthyroidism and ophthalmopathy. Using RNA transcripts as the source, TCR beta CDR3 regions were amplified. Initially, a first-round RT-PCR of the TCR CDR3 employed the HTBI primer set. TCRdb processed the multiplex PCR reads anew with MiXCR; each CDR3 protein has one entry. The repertoire has roughly 420,000 distinct CDR3 sequences, roughly 15% of them found once; the top ten carry 5% to 6%. General study results and limits: Blood also held most thyroid clonotypes expanded beyond 0.001. Ophthalmopathy was identified by the model a median about 6.8 months ahead of onset.

Fresh peripheral blood, roughly 9.8 ml of it, supplied the PBMCs. This clonotype was observed a handful of times. Antigen: not known. Germline-derived CDR1 and CDR2 are MDHEN and SYDVKM. The V end was cut by 5 bases, the J end by 8 bases, with 9 bases between. The CDR3 runs 12 residues. Sequenced: blood. V gene TRBV28 combines with J gene TRBJ1-4, with D possibly matching TRBD1 (5 bases). The source of this sequence is a woman aged 18-29 years with Graves' hyperthyroidism. CDR3 coding DNA: TGTGCCAGCAGTCAGGGCCAGGAAAAACTGTTTTTT. This encodes CASSQGQEKLFF. The variable domain in full, completed from reference TRBV28 and TRBJ1-4, reads DVKVTQSSRYLVKRTGEKVFLECVQDMDHENMFWYRQDPGLGLRLIYFSYDVKMKEKGDIPEGYSVSREKKERFSLILESASTNQTSMYLCASSQGQEKLFFGSGTQLSVL.